This TCR beta chain was obtained from a study of human T cells and chemical hapten exposure. Overall study findings and caveats: It should be noted that donors had alopecia, so their immune response may differ from healthy people's.

This CDR3 comprises 16 residues. V was pared by 3 bases and J by 2 bases, with 7 bases of the junction left unmatched. Germline V gene data show CDR1 as SGHDT and CDR2 as YYEEEE. This clonotype was recorded a few times. Its matching antigen is unknown. The library put unique molecular identifiers onto individual cDNA molecules. MiXCR was run by TCRdb on the RACE reads, yielding one entry per CDR3 protein. The data show 200,000 to 300,000 distinct CDR3 sequences, more than 6.5% seen once. Time point denoted: pre-sensitization, week 0. Indicated treatment: therapeutic diphenylcyclopropenone sensitization with weekly scalp DPC. Every donor had alopecia and was 18 to 70 years old; all were suitable for DPC.

The chain joins TRBV5-6 to TRBJ2-1, with 8 bases aligning to TRBD2. This clonotype originated in a woman in her forties with alopecia areata. Some clones in this sample may be carry-over from other donors' samples. Sequencing was performed on whole blood, taken in connection with sensitization to the hapten diphenylcyclopropenone (DPC). For the CDR3, the DNA is TGTGCCAGCAGCTGGTTTAGCGGGATGGCCTACAATGAGCAGTTCTTC. This gives the protein CASSWFSGMAYNEQFF.